Presented here are 30 T cell receptor beta chains from one specimen sequenced in a study of CD8+ T cells in alopecia areata. Treatment of the sample: oral pan-JAK inhibitor, 5-10 mg twice daily. RNA extraction and reverse transcription yielded cDNA as sequencing template. Sequencing used immunoSEQ multiplex PCR; TCRdb keeps in-frame clones, though not all of them. The table includes some 200,000 clones, more than 55% detected once. This specimen consisted of CD4+ T cells sorted from blood, obtained at week 4, from a patient treated with tofacitinib. These TCRs come from a human donor with alopecia areata.

The chain has TRBV15 and TRBJ1-2; D unresolved. V was shortened by 1 base and J by 1 base, with 10 bases between the two germline ends. The germline gives CDR1 LNHNV, CDR2 YYDKDF (reference sequence). CDR3 length: 15 residues. Written as DNA, the CDR3 is TGTGCCACCAGCAGAGCTCGGGGTTATAACTATGGCTACACCTTC. It translates to CATSRARGYNYGYTF. The full variable domain, its missing parts supplied by reference TRBV15 and TRBJ1-2, is DAMVIQNPRYQVTQFGKPVTLSCSQTLNHNVMYWYQQKSSQAPKLLFHYYDKDFNNEADTPDNFQSRRPNTSFCFLDIRSPGLGDTAMYLCATSRARGYNYGYTFGSGTRLTVV.

A few counts support this clone. The gene calls are TRBV10-3 and TRBJ2-5, with unresolved D. V lost 0 bases and J lost 5, with 10 bases in between. The CDR3 length is 14 residues. Germline V gene sequence: CDR1 ENHRY, CDR2 SYGVKD. CDR3 amino acids: CAISESNSLETQYF. In DNA, the CDR3 is TGTGCCATCAGTGAGTCGAATAGTCTTGAGACCCAGTACTTC.

As concerns this clone: The sample carries other DNA sequences with the same CDR3. The chain combines TRBV30 with TRBJ1-1; D is undetermined. The germline gives CDR1 GTSNPN, CDR2 SVGIG (reference sequence). There are 11 residues in the CDR3. Trimming stripped 1 base from V and 4 bases from J, with 4 bases between. CDR3 DNA sequence: TGTGCCTGGAGTGCCCGCACTGAAGCTTTCTTT. This translates into CAWSARTEAFF.

Notes on this clone: The identical CDR3 is also encoded by other nucleotide sequences in the sample. This chain joins TRBV5-1 and TRBJ2-5; 7 nucleotides agree with TRBD1. The CDR3 loop spans 13 amino acids. CDR1 SGHRS and CDR2 YFSETQ come from the germline V gene. Germline trimming cut 4 bases from V and 3 bases from J; bases unmatched to any gene: 3. The CDR3 DNA is TGCGCCAGCAGCCCCGGACAGGAAGAGACCCAGTACTTC. This translates into CASSPGQEETQYF.

The chain employs TRBV30 and TRBJ1-1; D unresolved. The CDR3 has 12 residues. Germline assignment: CDR1 GTSNPN and CDR2 SVGIG (reference sequence). Trimming stripped 2 bases from V and 7 bases from J, with 11 bases between. For the CDR3, the DNA is TGTGCCTGGAGTCGGACCTGGGGTGAAGCTTTCTTT. Amino acids: CAWSRTWGEAFF.

There are a few counts of this clone. V gene TRBV30 combines with J gene TRBJ2-2; TRBD2 agrees at 10 bases. V was pared by 3 bases and J by 2 bases, with 6 bases of the junction left unmatched. The CDR3 runs to 16 residues. Germline lookup yields CDR1 GTSNPN and CDR2 SVGIG (reference sequence). CDR3 DNA sequence: TGTGCCTGGAGAGAATGGACTAGCGGCAACACCGGGGAGCTGTTTTTT. Its translation: CAWREWTSGNTGELFF.

J is TRBJ1-2 and V is TRBV30, with TRBD1 matching 10 bases. The CDR3 covers 16 residues. Germline CDR1 reads GTSNPN; CDR2 reads SVGIG (reference sequence). V lost 1 base to trimming and J lost 1 base; unmatched junction nucleotides: 6. Here the CDR3 DNA reads TGTGCCTGGAGTGGGAGACAGGGGGCCTTTAACTATGGCTACACCTTC. The encoded protein is CAWSGRQGAFNYGYTF.

This clone was detected a few times. The rearrangement links TRBV4-1 to TRBJ1-6; D uncertain. Germline V gene lookup returns CDR1 MGHRA and CDR2 YSYEKL. The CDR3 runs 12 residues. Trimming took 4 bases from V and 7 from J, leaving 5 bases between them. As DNA, the CDR3 is TGCGCCAGCAGCCGAGAAAATTCACCCCTCCACTTT. Protein sequence: CASSRENSPLHF.

The CDR3 DNA follows: TGTGCCAGCAGCCGGAAGACCGACAGGGGTGGTGGCTACACCTTC. It codes for CASSRKTDRGGGYTF. The chain carries TRBV7-2 and TRBJ1-2, with 8 bases lining up with TRBD1. The V and J ends lost 5 bases and 7 bases, in that order; junction bases with no gene match: 12. Germline lookup yields CDR1 SGHTA and CDR2 FQGNSA. The CDR3 length is 15 residues.

The J gene is TRBJ2-3, the V gene TRBV29-1; weak D call: TRBD2 (5 bases). Per the germline V gene, CDR1 is SQVTM and CDR2 is ANQGSEA. The CDR3 runs 14 residues. V was cut by 0 bases and J by 4 bases, with 11 bases left in between. The chain's CDR3 is CSVEDPSTPDTQYF. The CDR3 DNA reads as TGCAGCGTTGAAGATCCTAGCACCCCAGATACGCAGTATTTT.

This clone was picked up a small number of times. This rearrangement joins TRBV4-3 to TRBJ2-1, with 7 bases aligning to TRBD2. V shed 3 bases, J shed 4 bases, and the junction held 9 bases outside the gene matches. The germline V gene encodes CDR1 LGHNA and CDR2 YSLEER. This CDR3 has 16 residues. The DNA of the CDR3 is TGCGCCAGCAGCCACATACGAGCGGGGCCTTACAATGAGCAGTTCTTC. Its protein product is CASSHIRAGPYNEQFF.

This clone showed up just a few times. This sample includes further DNA sequences coding for the same CDR3. The chain is built from TRBV29-1 and TRBJ2-1, with 10 bases identical to TRBD2. Germline CDR1 SQVTM, CDR2 ANQGSEA. The V segment lost 1 base and the J segment 6 bases; nucleotides outside the gene matches: 0. This CDR3 has 13 residues. The CDR3 sequence is CSVEGLAGNEQFF. The CDR3 DNA reads as TGCAGCGTTGAAGGACTAGCGGGCAATGAGCAGTTCTTC.

The V gene is TRBV27, the J gene TRBJ2-5, with D possibly being TRBD1 (5 bases). Germline V gene sequence: CDR1 MNHEY, CDR2 SMNVEV (reference sequence). The CDR3 totals 14 residues. V lost 5 bases and J 3 bases, leaving 13 bases between the germline ends. CDR3: CASSPAGSKETQYF. CDR3 DNA sequence: TGTGCCAGCAGTCCAGCAGGGTCCAAAGAGACCCAGTACTTC.

The CDR3 is CASRSWTSSDEQYF. The CDR3 bases are TGCGCCAGCCGCTCCTGGACCTCTTCCGACGAGCAGTACTTC. The genes are TRBV5-1 and TRBJ2-7; D gene ambiguous. V was clipped by 7 bases and J by 5 bases, with 19 bases between them. The length of the CDR3 is 14 residues. The V gene's germline CDR1 is SGHRS and CDR2 YFSETQ.

This chain joins TRBV18 and TRBJ2-7, with D unclear. CDR1 and CDR2 (germline): KGHSH, LQKENI. The CDR3 sequence is 12 residues long. Trimming took 4 bases from V and 5 from J, leaving 9 bases between them. CDR3 loop: CASSQQMDEQYF. The CDR3 nucleotides are TGTGCCAGCTCACAACAAATGGACGAGCAGTACTTC. Full variable domain (missing parts from reference TRBV18 and TRBJ2-7): NAGVMQNPRHLVRRRGQEARLRCSPMKGHSHVYWYRQLPEEGLKFMVYLQKENIIDESGMPKERFSAEFPKEGPSILRIQQVVRGDSAAYFCASSQQMDEQYFGPGTRLTVT.

The chain couples TRBV30 to TRBJ1-6; D uncertain. The length of the CDR3 is 12 residues. Deletions cut 4 bases from V and 9 bases from J, with 10 bases between. The germline V gene encodes CDR1 GTSNPN and CDR2 SVGIG (reference sequence). The CDR3 DNA reads as TGTGCCTGGATGGAGGCGAGTTCACCCCTCCACTTT. This gives the protein CAWMEASSPLHF.

The CDR3 sequence: CSVGVSGGLAYEQYF. CDR3 sequence (DNA): TGCAGCGTTGGAGTCTCTGGTGGACTAGCCTACGAGCAGTACTTC. This chain joins TRBV29-1 and TRBJ2-7; 7 nucleotides line up with TRBD2. This CDR3 has 15 amino acids. Germline lookup yields CDR1 SQVTM and CDR2 ANQGSEA. Unmatched junction bases numbered 11, after V lost 4 bases and J lost 2 bases.

This clone was observed a few times. The chain joins TRBV27 to TRBJ1-2; TRBD1 aligns across 7 bases. The CDR3 covers 15 residues. Trimming removed 5 bases from V and 5 bases from J; junction bases left unmatched: 11. CDR1 MNHEY and CDR2 SMNVEV come from the germline V gene (reference sequence). The CDR3 DNA follows: TGTGCCAGCAGTCCATACGGACAGGAGAAGTATGGCTACACCTTC. Its protein is CASSPYGQEKYGYTF.

The chain joins TRBV10-3 to TRBJ2-6; D uncertain. In germline, CDR1 is ENHRY, CDR2 SYGVKD. The CDR3 covers 16 residues. Trimming removed 0 bases from V and 2 bases from J, with 8 bases in between. The CDR3 bases are TGTGCCATCAGTGAGTCTGTGGGCGCTGGGGCCAACGTCCTGACTTTC. Translation gives CAISESVGAGANVLTF.

The chain joins TRBV30 to TRBJ1-4; 8 bases line up with TRBD1. The CDR3 has 14 amino acids. Looked up from germline, CDR1 is GTSNPN and CDR2 is SVGIG (reference sequence). J gave up 5 bases and V 3 bases, and 5 bases lay outside the gene matches. As DNA, the CDR3 is TGTGCCTGGAGCGAGGGACAGGTGAATGAAAAACTGTTTTTT. Its protein is CAWSEGQVNEKLFF.

This clone was picked up a small number of times. The J gene is TRBJ2-3, the V gene TRBV27, with 7 bases fitting TRBD2. J was trimmed by 3 bases and V by 6 bases; bases with no gene match: 12. CDR3 length equals 16 residues. Germline CDR1 and CDR2: MNHEY and SMNVEV (reference sequence). In nucleotides, the CDR3 is TGTGCCAGCAGATCCCTTGCTGCGGGGGAAACAGATACGCAGTATTTT. Translated: CASRSLAAGETDTQYF.

The sample holds a few counts of this clone. The rearrangement links TRBV30 to TRBJ2-7; D ambiguous. CDR1 GTSNPN and CDR2 SVGIG come from the germline V gene (reference sequence). V gave up 0 bases and J gave up 6 bases, with 9 bases separating them. The CDR3 sequence is 12 residues long. The CDR3 loop reads CAWSVLSLEQYF. In DNA form, the CDR3 reads TGTGCCTGGAGTGTACTAAGCCTCGAGCAGTACTTC.

V usage is TRBV29-1 and J usage is TRBJ2-1, with 11 bases that match TRBD2. Germline V gene lookup returns CDR1 SQVTM and CDR2 ANQGSEA. There are 18 residues in the CDR3. V shed 2 bases, J shed 5 bases, and the junction held 14 bases outside the gene matches. CDR3 sequence reads: CSVESPGLAGGPDNEQFF. The CDR3 bases are TGCAGCGTTGAAAGCCCCGGGCTAGCGGGGGGCCCGGACAATGAGCAGTTCTTC.

This chain links TRBV27 with TRBJ2-5, with D perhaps being TRBD1 or TRBD2 (5 bases each). The length of the CDR3 is 11 residues. Trimming took off 8 bases at V and 9 bases at J, with 13 bases between the two ends. Germline V gene data show CDR1 as MNHEY and CDR2 as SMNVEV (reference sequence). The chain's CDR3 is CASSRAGAQYF. The CDR3 DNA reads TGTGCCAGCTCCAGGGCCGGGGCCCAGTACTTC.

V usage is TRBV7-2 and J usage is TRBJ1-2, with D possibly TRBD1 on 5 matching bases. Per the germline V gene, CDR1 is SGHTA and CDR2 is FQGNSA. This CDR3 spans 15 amino acids. V was pared by 5 bases and J by 4 bases, with 17 bases between. CDR3 region: CASSPLVQVRYGYTF. In DNA form, the CDR3 reads TGTGCCAGCAGCCCCCTCGTACAGGTTCGCTATGGCTACACCTTC. Based on the CDR3 plus reference TRBV7-2 and TRBJ1-2, the full variable domain is GAGVSQSPSNKVTEKGKDVELRCDPISGHTALYWYRQSLGQGLEFLIYFQGNSAPDKSGLPSDRFSAERTGGSVSTLTIQRTQQEDSAVYLCASSPLVQVRYGYTFGSGTRLTVV.

There are a few counts of this clone. This chain connects TRBV29-1 to TRBJ2-2; no reliable D call. The CDR3 length is 13 residues. Germline V gene sequence: CDR1 SQVTM, CDR2 ANQGSEA. V lost 7 bases and J 4 bases, leaving 13 bases between the germline ends. The CDR3 reads CSARAGVTGELFF. CDR3 coding DNA: TGCAGCGCCCGGGCTGGGGTCACCGGGGAGCTGTTTTTT.

This clone occurred many times. V gene TRBV4-3 combines with J gene TRBJ2-7; D unclear. The CDR3 is made up of 13 amino acids. Germline lookup yields CDR1 LGHNA and CDR2 YSLEER. Trimming pared 3 bases from V and 5 bases from J, leaving 11 bases between. The CDR3: CASSQDQEDEQYF. As DNA, the CDR3 is TGCGCCAGCAGCCAGGATCAAGAGGACGAGCAGTACTTC.

V usage is TRBV7-2 and J usage is TRBJ2-1; D remains ambiguous. The V end was cut by 1 base, the J end by 12 bases, with 10 bases between. The germline V gene encodes CDR1 SGHTA and CDR2 FQGNSA. The CDR3 runs 12 residues. The CDR3 reads CASSLGAATQFF. DNA for the CDR3: TGTGCCAGCAGCTTAGGGGCCGCGACGCAGTTCTTC.

The V gene is TRBV5-1, the J gene TRBJ1-1; TRBD1 agrees at 7 bases. The germline V gene encodes CDR1 SGHRS and CDR2 YFSETQ. J was trimmed by 5 bases and V by 1 base; bases with no gene match: 8. This CDR3 comprises 15 residues. In DNA, the CDR3 is TGCGCCAGCAGCTTGAAGACAGGGCTGTCAACTGAAGCTTTCTTT. Its translation is CASSLKTGLSTEAFF.

The rearrangement links TRBV28 to TRBJ2-6; perhaps TRBD1 as D (6 bases). CDR3 length: 15 residues. Germline CDR1 and CDR2: MDHEN and SYDVKM. Trimming left V 5 bases short and J 4 bases short, with 12 bases between. In DNA, the CDR3 is TGTGCCAGCAGTCCTCAGGGGTCAGGGGCCAACGTCCTGACTTTC. The encoded protein is CASSPQGSGANVLTF.